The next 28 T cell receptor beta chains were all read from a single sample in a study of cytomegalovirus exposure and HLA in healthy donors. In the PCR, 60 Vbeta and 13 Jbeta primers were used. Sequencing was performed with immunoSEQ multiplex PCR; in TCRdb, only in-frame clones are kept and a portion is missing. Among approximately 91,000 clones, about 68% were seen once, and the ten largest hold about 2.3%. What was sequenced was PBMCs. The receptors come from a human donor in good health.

For the CDR3, the DNA is TGCAGCGTTAAGTTAGACTCCGGGACAGGGGCCAACGAGCAGTACTTC. It is translated as CSVKLDSGTGANEQYF. The rearrangement links TRBV29-1 to TRBJ2-7; TRBD1 matches at 10 bases. The trim removed 5 bases at V and 5 bases at J, leaving 15 bases unmatched. The V gene's germline CDR1 is SQVTM and CDR2 ANQGSEA. This CDR3 is 16 amino acids long.

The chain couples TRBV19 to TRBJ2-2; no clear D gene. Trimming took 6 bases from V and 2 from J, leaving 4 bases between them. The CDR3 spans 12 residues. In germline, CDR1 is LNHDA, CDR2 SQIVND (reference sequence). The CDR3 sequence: CASSLNTGELFF. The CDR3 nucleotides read TGTGCCAGTAGCCTCAACACCGGGGAGCTGTTTTTT.

In DNA, the CDR3 is TGCAGCGGACTAGTTTTGGGGGGGGCGGTTGGAGCCAAAAACATTCAGTACTTC. Encoded protein: CSGLVLGGAVGAKNIQYF. The chain is built from TRBV29-1 and TRBJ2-4, with a possible D match to TRBD2 (7 bases). Germline V gives CDR1 SQVTM, CDR2 ANQGSEA. The CDR3 length is 18 residues. V lost 7 bases to trimming and J lost 0 bases, with 25 bases between them.

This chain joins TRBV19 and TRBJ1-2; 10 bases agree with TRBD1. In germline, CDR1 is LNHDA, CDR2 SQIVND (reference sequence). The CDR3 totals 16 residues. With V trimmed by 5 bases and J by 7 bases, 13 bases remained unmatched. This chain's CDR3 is CASSPDRGGPGIGYTF. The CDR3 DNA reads TGTGCCAGTAGTCCGGACAGGGGGGGTCCTGGTATTGGCTACACCTTC.

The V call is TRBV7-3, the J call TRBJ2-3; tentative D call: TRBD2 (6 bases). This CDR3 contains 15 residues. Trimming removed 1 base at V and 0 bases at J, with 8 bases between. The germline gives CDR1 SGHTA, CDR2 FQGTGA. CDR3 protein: CASSLILASTDTQYF. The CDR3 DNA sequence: TGTGCCAGCAGCTTAATTCTAGCGAGCACAGATACGCAGTATTTT.

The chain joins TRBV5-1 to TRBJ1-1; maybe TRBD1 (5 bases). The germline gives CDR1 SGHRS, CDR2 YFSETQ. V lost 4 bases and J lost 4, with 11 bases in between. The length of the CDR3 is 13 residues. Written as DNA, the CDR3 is TGCGCCAGCAGCGCCCAGGGAGGCACTGAAGCTTTCTTT. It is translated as CASSAQGGTEAFF.

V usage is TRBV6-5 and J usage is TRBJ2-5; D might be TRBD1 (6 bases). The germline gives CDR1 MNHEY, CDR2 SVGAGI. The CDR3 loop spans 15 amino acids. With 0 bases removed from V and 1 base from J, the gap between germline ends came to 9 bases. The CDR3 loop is CASSYSDRLQETQYF. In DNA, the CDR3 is TGTGCCAGCAGTTACTCGGACAGACTCCAAGAGACCCAGTACTTC.

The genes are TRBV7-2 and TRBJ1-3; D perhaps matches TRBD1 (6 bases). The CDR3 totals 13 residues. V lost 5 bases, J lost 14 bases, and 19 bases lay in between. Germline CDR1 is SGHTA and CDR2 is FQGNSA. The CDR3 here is CASSPTLGTFVYF. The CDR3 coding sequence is TGTGCCAGCAGCCCAACCTTAGGGACATTCGTATATTTT.

CDR3 DNA: TGTGCCAGCAGCCAACAGAATCAGCCCCAGCATTTT. It encodes CASSQQNQPQHF. The chain employs TRBV28 and TRBJ1-5; no reliable D call. The germline gives CDR1 MDHEN, CDR2 SYDVKM. This CDR3 is 12 amino acids long. Trimming left V 6 bases short and J 4 bases short, with 7 bases between.

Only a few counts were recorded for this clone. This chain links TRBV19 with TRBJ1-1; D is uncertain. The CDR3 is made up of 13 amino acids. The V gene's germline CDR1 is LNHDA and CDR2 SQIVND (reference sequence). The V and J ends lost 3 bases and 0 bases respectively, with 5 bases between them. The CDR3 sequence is CASSILVNTEAFF. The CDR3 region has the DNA TGTGCCAGTAGTATTCTTGTGAACACTGAAGCTTTCTTT.

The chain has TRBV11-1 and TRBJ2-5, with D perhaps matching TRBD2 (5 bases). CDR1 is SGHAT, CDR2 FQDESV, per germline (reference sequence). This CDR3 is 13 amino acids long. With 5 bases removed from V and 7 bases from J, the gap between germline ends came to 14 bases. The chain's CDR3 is CASSLGGLGTQYF. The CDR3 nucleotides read TGTGCCAGCAGCCTCGGAGGCCTAGGGACCCAGTACTTC.

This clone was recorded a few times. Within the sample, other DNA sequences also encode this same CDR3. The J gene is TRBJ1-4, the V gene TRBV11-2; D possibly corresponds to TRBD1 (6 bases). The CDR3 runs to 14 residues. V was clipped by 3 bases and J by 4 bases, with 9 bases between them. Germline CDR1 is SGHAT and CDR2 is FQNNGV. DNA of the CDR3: TGTGCCAGCAGCTTGACAGGTCTTAATGAAAAACTGTTTTTT. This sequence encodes CASSLTGLNEKLFF.

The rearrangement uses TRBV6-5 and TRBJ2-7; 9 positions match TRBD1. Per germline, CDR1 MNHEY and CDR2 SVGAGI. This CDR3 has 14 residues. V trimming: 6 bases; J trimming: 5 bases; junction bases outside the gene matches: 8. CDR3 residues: CASSRTGGADEQYF. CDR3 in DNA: TGTGCCAGCAGCCGCACAGGGGGCGCGGACGAGCAGTACTTC.

The CDR3 coding sequence is TGCGCCAGCAGCTTGGTACAGGGCTCCGGGGAGCTGTTTTTT. It translates to CASSLVQGSGELFF. This sequence joins TRBV5-1 and TRBJ2-2; a possible D gene is TRBD1 (6 bases). Trimming took 0 bases from V and 6 from J, leaving 9 bases between them. Germline loops: CDR1 SGHRS, CDR2 YFSETQ. The CDR3 contains 14 residues.

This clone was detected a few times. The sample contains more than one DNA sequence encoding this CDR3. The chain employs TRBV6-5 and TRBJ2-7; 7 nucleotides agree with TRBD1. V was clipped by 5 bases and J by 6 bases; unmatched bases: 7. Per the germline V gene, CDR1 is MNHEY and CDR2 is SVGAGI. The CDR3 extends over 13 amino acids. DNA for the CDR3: TGTGCCAGCAGTCCGACAGGGCTACGCGAGCAGTACTTC. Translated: CASSPTGLREQYF.

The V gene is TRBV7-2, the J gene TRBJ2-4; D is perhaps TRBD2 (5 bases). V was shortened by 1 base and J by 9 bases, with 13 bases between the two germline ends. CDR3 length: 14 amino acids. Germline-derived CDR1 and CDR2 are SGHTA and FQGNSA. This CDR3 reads CASSLGPGSGIQYF. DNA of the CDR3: TGTGCCAGCAGCTTAGGTCCGGGGTCCGGCATTCAGTACTTC. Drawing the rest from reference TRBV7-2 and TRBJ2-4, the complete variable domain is GAGVSQSPSNKVTEKGKDVELRCDPISGHTALYWYRQSLGQGLEFLIYFQGNSAPDKSGLPSDRFSAERTGGSVSTLTIQRTQQEDSAVYLCASSLGPGSGIQYFGAGTRLSVL.

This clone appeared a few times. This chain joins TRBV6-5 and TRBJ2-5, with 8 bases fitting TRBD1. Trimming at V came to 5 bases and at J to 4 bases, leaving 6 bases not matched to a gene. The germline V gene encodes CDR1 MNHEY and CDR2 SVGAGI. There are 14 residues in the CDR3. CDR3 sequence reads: CASSGGTGGETQYF. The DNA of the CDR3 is TGTGCCAGCAGTGGGGGGACAGGAGGAGAGACCCAGTACTTC.

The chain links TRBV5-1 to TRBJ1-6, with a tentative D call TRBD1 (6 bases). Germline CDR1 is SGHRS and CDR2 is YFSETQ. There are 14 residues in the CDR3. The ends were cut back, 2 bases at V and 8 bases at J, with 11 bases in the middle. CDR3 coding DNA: TGCGCCAGCAGCTTTGGCAGGGGCGATTCACCCCTCCACTTT. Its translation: CASSFGRGDSPLHF.

CDR3 sequence: CASSWTGGHEQYF. The DNA for the CDR3 is TGCGCCAGCAGCTGGACAGGGGGCCACGAGCAGTACTTC. The chain couples TRBV5-1 to TRBJ2-5; TRBD1 matches at 11 bases. The J call may be mistaken, given a closer DNA end match to TRBJ2-7. Germline V gene sequence: CDR1 SGHRS, CDR2 YFSETQ. This CDR3 region has 13 residues.

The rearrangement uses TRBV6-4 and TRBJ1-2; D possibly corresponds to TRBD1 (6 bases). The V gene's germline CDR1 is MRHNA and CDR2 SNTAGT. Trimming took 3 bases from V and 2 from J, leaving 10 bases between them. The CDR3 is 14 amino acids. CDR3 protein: CASSEDQGNYGYTF. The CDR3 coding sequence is TGTGCCAGCAGTGAGGATCAGGGGAACTATGGCTACACCTTC.

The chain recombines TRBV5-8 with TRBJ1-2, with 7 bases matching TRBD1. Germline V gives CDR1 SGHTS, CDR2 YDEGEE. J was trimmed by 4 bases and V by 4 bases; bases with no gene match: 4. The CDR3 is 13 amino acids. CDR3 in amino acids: CASSHRQGYGYTF. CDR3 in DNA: TGTGCCAGCAGCCATCGACAGGGCTATGGCTACACCTTC.

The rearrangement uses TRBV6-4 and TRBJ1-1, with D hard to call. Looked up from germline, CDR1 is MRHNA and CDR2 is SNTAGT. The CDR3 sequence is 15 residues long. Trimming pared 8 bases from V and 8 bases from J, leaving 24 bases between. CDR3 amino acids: CASPSRRHKSHEAFF. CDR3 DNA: TGTGCCAGCCCGTCAAGGCGACATAAGAGCCACGAAGCTTTCTTT.

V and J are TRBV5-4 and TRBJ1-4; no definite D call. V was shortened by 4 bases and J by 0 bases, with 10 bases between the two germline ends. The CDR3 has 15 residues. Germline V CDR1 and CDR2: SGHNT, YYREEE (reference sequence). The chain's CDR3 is CASSIAVATNEKLFF. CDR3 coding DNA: TGTGCCAGCAGCATCGCGGTCGCAACTAATGAAAAACTGTTTTTT.

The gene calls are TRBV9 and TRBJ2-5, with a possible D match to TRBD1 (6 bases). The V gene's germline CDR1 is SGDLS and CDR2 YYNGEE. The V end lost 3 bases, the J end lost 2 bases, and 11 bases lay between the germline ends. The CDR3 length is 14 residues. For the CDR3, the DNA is TGTGCCAGCAGCGGTATGGGGACACAAGAGACCCAGTACTTC. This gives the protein CASSGMGTQETQYF.

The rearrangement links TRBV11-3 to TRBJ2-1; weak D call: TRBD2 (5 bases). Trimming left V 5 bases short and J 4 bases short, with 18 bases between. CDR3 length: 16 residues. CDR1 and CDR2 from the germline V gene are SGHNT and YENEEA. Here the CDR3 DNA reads TGTGCCAGCAGCCTAGGCCAATCTGCGGGTTACAATGAGCAGTTCTTC. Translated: CASSLGQSAGYNEQFF.

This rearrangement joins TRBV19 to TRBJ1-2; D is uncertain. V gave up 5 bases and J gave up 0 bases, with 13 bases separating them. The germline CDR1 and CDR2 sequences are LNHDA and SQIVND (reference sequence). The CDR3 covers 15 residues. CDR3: CASSGFTATNYGYTF. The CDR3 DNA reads TGTGCCAGTAGTGGTTTCACCGCTACTAACTATGGCTACACCTTC.

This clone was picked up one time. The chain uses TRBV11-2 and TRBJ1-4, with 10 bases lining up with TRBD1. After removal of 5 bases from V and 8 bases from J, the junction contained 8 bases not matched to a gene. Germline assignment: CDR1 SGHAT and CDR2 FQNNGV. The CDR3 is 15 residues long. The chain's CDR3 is CASSARDRGQEKLFF. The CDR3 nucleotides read TGTGCCAGCAGCGCCCGGGACAGGGGCCAAGAAAAACTGTTTTTT.

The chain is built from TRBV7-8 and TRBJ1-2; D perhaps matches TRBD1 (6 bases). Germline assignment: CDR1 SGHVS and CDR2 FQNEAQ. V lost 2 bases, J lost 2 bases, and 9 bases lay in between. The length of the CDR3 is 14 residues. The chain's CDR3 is CASSLRQENYGYTF. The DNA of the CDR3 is TGTGCCAGCAGCTTAAGACAGGAGAACTATGGCTACACCTTC.